The next 6 T cell receptor beta chains were all read from a single sample in a study of CD8+ T cells in alopecia areata. cDNA serving as the sequencing template came from extracted, reverse transcribed RNA. Measured with immunoSEQ multiplex PCR; TCRdb has only the in-frame clones, and not every one. The profile shows roughly 200,000 clones, 60% of them singletons. The treatment here: oral pan-JAK inhibitor, 5-10 mg twice daily. Material: CD4+ T cells sorted from blood, obtained at week 4, from a patient treated with tofacitinib. The receptors shown here come from a human donor with alopecia areata.

This clone was counted a single time. V is TRBV11-2 and J is TRBJ1-6; possible D gene TRBD1, 5 bases. The CDR3 is 13 residues long. V lost 5 bases to trimming and J lost 7 bases, with 9 bases between them. Per germline, CDR1 SGHAT and CDR2 FQNNGV. CDR3 in amino acids: CASSRDENSPLHF. The CDR3 region has the DNA TGTGCCAGCAGCAGGGACGAGAATTCACCCCTCCACTTT.

This chain links TRBV4-3 with TRBJ2-3; no clear D. Germline-derived CDR1 and CDR2 are LGHNA and YSLEER. Trimming left V 1 base short and J 12 bases short, with 17 bases between. The CDR3 is made up of 14 amino acids. CDR3 sequence reads: CASSQGTTSGFQYF. The CDR3, as DNA: TGCGCCAGCAGCCAAGGGACGACCTCCGGATTCCAGTATTTT.

J is TRBJ1-1 and V is TRBV29-1; D is unresolved. CDR1 is SQVTM and CDR2 is ANQGSEA in the germline V gene. The CDR3 extends over 10 amino acids. V gave up 3 bases and J gave up 10 bases, with 9 bases separating them. CDR3 sequence reads: CSVEVGRAFF. The CDR3 DNA reads as TGCAGCGTTGAGGTGGGCCGAGCTTTCTTT.

The table lists this clone with a few counts. The CDR3 here is CASSQQAGQNTEAFF. CDR3 bases: TGCGCCAGCAGCCAACAAGCGGGACAGAACACTGAAGCTTTCTTT. This chain joins TRBV4-1 and TRBJ1-1; perhaps TRBD1 as D (6 bases). The V end lost 2 bases, the J end lost 1 base, and 11 bases lay between the germline ends. The CDR3 runs 15 residues. Germline V gene sequence: CDR1 MGHRA, CDR2 YSYEKL.

The rearrangement links TRBV7-9 to TRBJ1-5; D might be TRBD1 (6 bases). Trimming pared 0 bases from V and 2 bases from J, leaving 11 bases between. This CDR3 is 16 amino acids long. The germline CDR1 and CDR2 sequences are SEHNR and FQNEAQ (reference sequence). The CDR3 is CASSLAGSGGNQPQHF. The CDR3 coding sequence is TGTGCCAGCAGCTTAGCCGGGTCAGGGGGCAATCAGCCCCAGCATTTT. The whole variable domain, remainder taken from reference TRBV7-9 and TRBJ1-5, is DTGVSQNPRHKITKRGQNVTFRCDPISEHNRLYWYRQTLGQGPEFLTYFQNEAQLEKSRLLSDRFSAERPKGSFSTLEIQRTEQGDSAMYLCASSLAGSGGNQPQHFGDGTRLSIL.

The CDR3 coding sequence is TGTGCCTGGAATGAGGGACAGTTCGAAAACATTCAGTACTTC. Its protein product is CAWNEGQFENIQYF. The chain recombines TRBV30 with TRBJ2-4, with TRBD1 identical over 7 bases. V dropped 4 bases and J dropped 5; count of bases not matched to a gene: 8. CDR1 is GTSNPN and CDR2 is SVGIG in the germline V gene (reference sequence). The CDR3 consists of 14 residues.